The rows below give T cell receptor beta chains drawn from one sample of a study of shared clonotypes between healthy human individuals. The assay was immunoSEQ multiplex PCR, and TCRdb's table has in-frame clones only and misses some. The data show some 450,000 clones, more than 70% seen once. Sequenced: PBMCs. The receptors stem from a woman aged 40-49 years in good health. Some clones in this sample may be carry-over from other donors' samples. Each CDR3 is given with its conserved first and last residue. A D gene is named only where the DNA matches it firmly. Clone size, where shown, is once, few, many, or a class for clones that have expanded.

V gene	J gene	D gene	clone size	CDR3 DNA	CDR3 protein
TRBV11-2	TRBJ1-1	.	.	TGTGCCAGCAGGAGAACGGGACAAATTGAAGCTTTCTTT	CASRRTGQIEAFF
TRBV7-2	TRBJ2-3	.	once	TGTGCCAGCAGCTTAGCGGGATTCACAGATACGCAGTATTTT	CASSLAGFTDTQYF
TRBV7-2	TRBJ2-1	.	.	TGTGCCAGCAGCTTAAGACACAGCTCCTACAATGAGCAGTTCTTC	CASSLRHSSYNEQFF
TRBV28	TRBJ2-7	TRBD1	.	TGTGCCAGCAGTTCACCCGGGACAGGACTTCACTACGAGCAGTACTTC	CASSSPGTGLHYEQYF
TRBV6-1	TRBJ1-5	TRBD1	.	TGTGCCAGCAGGATAGGACAGGGAGGCAATCAGCCCCAGCATTTT	CASRIGQGGNQPQHF
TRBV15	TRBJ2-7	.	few	TGTGCCACCAGCTCCCAAGGGGGATCCTACGAGCAGTACTTC	CATSSQGGSYEQYF
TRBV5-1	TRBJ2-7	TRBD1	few	TGCGCCAGCAGCCCAGGACAGGGGTACTCCTACGAGCAGTACTTC	CASSPGQGYSYEQYF
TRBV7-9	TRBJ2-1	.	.	TGTGCCAGCACCGCTATGTCAGGGGACAATGAGCAGTTCTTC	CASTAMSGDNEQFF
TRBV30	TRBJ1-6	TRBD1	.	TGTGCCTGGAGTGTACAGTCGGGACAGAATTCACCCCTCCACTTT	CAWSVQSGQNSPLHF
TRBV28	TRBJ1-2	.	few	TGTGCCAGCAGGGCCAGGGACATCTATGGCTACACCTTC	CASRARDIYGYTF
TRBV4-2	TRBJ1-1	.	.	TGTGCCAGCAGCCAAGGTGAAAAGACCATGAACACTGAAGCTTTCTTT	CASSQGEKTMNTEAFF
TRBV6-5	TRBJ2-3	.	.	TGTGCCAGCAGTTACTCGAGGAGGGGGGATACGCAGTATTTT	CASSYSRRGDTQYF
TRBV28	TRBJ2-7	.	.	TGTGCCAGTTCAAGGGGTCGCTACGAGCAGTACTTC	CASSRGRYEQYF
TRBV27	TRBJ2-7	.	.	TGTGCCAGCGCCCGGACCGGGGGTTTCGAGCAGTACTTC	CASARTGGFEQYF
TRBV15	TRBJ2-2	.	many	TGTGCCACCAGCAGATCAGGGGCAGCGAACACCGGGGAGCTGTTTTTT	CATSRSGAANTGELFF
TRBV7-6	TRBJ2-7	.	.	TGTGCCAGCAGCTCCAATGTTTGGGGGCCAGTGCAGTACTTC	CASSSNVWGPVQYF
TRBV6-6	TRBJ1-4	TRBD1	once	TGTGCCAGCAGATCACAGGGGGCGCTGACTAATGAAAAACTGTTTTTT	CASRSQGALTNEKLFF
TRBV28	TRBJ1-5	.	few	TGTGCCAGCAGTTTATCCCAGGGAAGCGGCAATCAGCCCCAGCATTTT	CASSLSQGSGNQPQHF
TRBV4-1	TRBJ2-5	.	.	TGCGCCAGCAGCCTCGCGCCGGGGGCTACCCAAGAGACCCAGTACTTC	CASSLAPGATQETQYF
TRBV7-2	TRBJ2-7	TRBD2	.	TGTGCCAGCAGCTTAGTTAGCGGGAGGGCCGGACACGAGCAGTACTTC	CASSLVSGRAGHEQYF
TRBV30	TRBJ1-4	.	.	TGTGCCTGGAGTGTAGGGGGGGCTAGTGAAAAACTGTTTTTT	CAWSVGGASEKLFF
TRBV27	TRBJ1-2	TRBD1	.	TGTGCCAGCAGTTCGTCGGACAGGGGTAGAGCTAACTATGGCTACACCTTC	CASSSSDRGRANYGYTF
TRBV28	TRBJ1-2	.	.	TGTGCCAGCAGCTTTGGTGGTTGGGGGGCTTTGGCCCCAACCTTC	CASSFGGWGALAPTF
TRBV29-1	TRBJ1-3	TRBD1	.	TGCAGCGTTGAAACGGGACAGCGGTTCTCTGGAAACACCATATATTTT	CSVETGQRFSGNTIYF